This TCR beta chain is drawn from a study of T-cell reconstitution after alpha-beta-depleted transplantation in children. Germline V gene sequence: CDR1 SGHRS, CDR2 YFSETQ. The CDR3 is 14 amino acids. V gave up 1 base and J gave up 1 base, with 5 bases separating them. Library preparation (for TCRbeta) was performed with unique molecular identifiers. TCRdb itself ran the PCR reads through MiXCR, one entry per CDR3 protein. The profile shows around 250,000 distinct CDR3 sequences, 9.9% of them singletons. There are many counts of this clonotype. The source of this sequence is a human donor who donated a stem cell graft to a child with SCID. The material sequenced was PBMCs from the stem cell graft donor, taken from the stem cell graft. This chain uses TRBV5-1 with TRBJ2-2; D gene ambiguous. The CDR3 DNA sequence: TGCGCCAGCAGCTTGTCACAGAACACCGGGGAGCTGTTTTTT. Its protein product is CASSLSQNTGELFF.